The subject of this entry is one TCR beta chain. Its matching antigen is unknown. This sample is part of a study of T cell repertoires in ileal Crohn's disease. Sample time point: neoterminal ileum biopsy at postoperative endoscopy, about 6 months after surgery. Generated by immunoSEQ multiplex PCR, the TCRdb table keeps only in-frame clones and is missing some. Of about 62,000 clones in the sample, approximately 88% are singletons; the top ten hold roughly 2%. Study-level points and caveats: Postoperative endoscopy occurred within one year, median 6.9 months. Endoscopic recurrence occurred in every patient whose clonality exceeded 26.8%.

The clonotype comes from an adult with Crohn's disease. The sample comprised ileal tissue.

This CDR3 reads CASRVGHEQYF. The CDR3 DNA reads as TGTGCCAGTCGAGTTGGTCACGAGCAGTACTTC. The chain employs TRBV21-1 and TRBJ2-7; TRBD2 is the table's D call and was not checked against the DNA. TRBV21-1 is recorded as a pseudogene. The CDR3 is made up of 11 amino acids.